The source of this TCR beta chain is a study of blood T cell repertoires in COVID-19. About the study: Samples came from the United States, Italy and Spain, spanning acute and convalescent COVID-19. In each case, the material was cDNA or gDNA derived from T cells, B-cell-depleted T cells, or PBMCs.

As handled by the study authors: How many nucleated cells were present was estimated from reference gene primer amplification. The repertoire was sequenced with immunoSEQ multiplex PCR; TCRdb's copy has only in-frame clones and lacks some. V and J calls and clone size follow that table, whereas D and trimming were derived from the DNA. The sample consists of some 150,000 clones, about nine tenths of them appearing once. The TCR sequence derives from a human donor in a cohort sampled during active COVID-19. Sequencing was carried out using peripheral blood.

The CDR3 here is CASSLAAGRETQYF. CDR3 coding DNA: TGTGCCAGCAGTTTAGCAGCGGGTCGGGAGACCCAGTACTTC. The V gene is TRBV28, the J gene TRBJ2-5; TRBD2 might be the D (6 bases). Germline-derived CDR1 and CDR2 are MDHEN and SYDVKM. The CDR3 loop spans 14 amino acids. The V gene lost 2 bases and the J gene lost 5 bases, with 12 bases spanning the gap.